The 13 T cell receptor beta chains presented below share a single source sample, sequenced in a study of PD-1 blockade in mismatch repair-deficient tumors. Using immunoSEQ multiplex PCR, the repertoire was profiled, and TCRdb retains in-frame clones only, with some absent. The data hold roughly 120,000 clones, with roughly 80% observed a single time. The sample was peripheral blood, taken 60 weeks after starting pembrolizumab. Receptors originate from an adult with mismatch repair-deficient cancer.

The chain couples TRBV6-5 to TRBJ1-2; 7 positions match TRBD1. Per the germline V gene, CDR1 is MNHEY and CDR2 is SVGAGI. V shed 5 bases, J shed 5 bases, and the junction held 5 bases outside the gene matches. The CDR3 contains 13 residues. The CDR3 spells CASSPQGDYGYTF. Written as DNA, the CDR3 is TGTGCCAGCAGTCCTCAGGGGGATTATGGCTACACCTTC.

This chain joins TRBV1 and TRBJ2-1; the D segment call TRBD2 is taken from the table without a DNA check. TRBV1 is flagged as a pseudogene. The CDR3 has 16 amino acids. CDR3 amino acids: CTSSQEGLAGLNEQFF. Written as DNA, the CDR3 is TGCACCAGCAGCCAAGAAGGACTAGCGGGACTCAATGAGCAGTTCTTC.

The genes are TRBV11-2 and TRBJ1-1, with TRBD1 matching over 7 bases. Germline CDR1 SGHAT, CDR2 FQNNGV. The CDR3 runs to 14 residues. The V gene end was trimmed by 3 bases and the J gene end by 3 bases; junction bases not matched to a gene: 4. CDR3 nucleotides: TGTGCCAGCAGCTTGAGGGGGCTGGACACTGAAGCTTTCTTT. This sequence encodes CASSLRGLDTEAFF.

Here the CDR3 reads CASSAQGATNQPQHF. The CDR3 nucleotides are TGTGCCAGCAGTGCTCAAGGGGCCACTAATCAGCCCCAGCATTTT. The chain is built from TRBV6-4 and TRBJ1-5, with D possibly being TRBD1 (5 bases). V lost 4 bases to trimming and J lost 4 bases, with 14 bases between them. CDR1 MRHNA and CDR2 SNTAGT come from the germline V gene. The length of the CDR3 is 15 residues.

The rearrangement links TRBV19 to TRBJ2-7; D perhaps matches TRBD1 (5 bases). CDR1 is LNHDA, CDR2 SQIVND, per germline (reference sequence). The length of the CDR3 is 15 residues. V lost 3 bases and J 5 bases, leaving 17 bases between the germline ends. The CDR3, as DNA: TGTGCCAGTAGTATCCCAGGGTTAGCTTCTAACGAGCAGTACTTC. Its protein product is CASSIPGLASNEQYF. The variable domain in full, completed from reference TRBV19 and TRBJ2-7, reads DGGITQSPKYLFRKEGQNVTLSCEQNLNHDAMYWYRQDPGQGLRLIYYSQIVNDFQKGDIAEGYSVSREKKESFPLTVTSAQKNPTAFYLCASSIPGLASNEQYFGPGTRLTVT.

The chain recombines TRBV19 with TRBJ1-5, with no clear D. This CDR3 region has 13 residues. The germline V gene encodes CDR1 LNHDA and CDR2 SQIVND (reference sequence). V was shortened by 1 base and J by 6 bases, with 7 bases between the two germline ends. The CDR3 sequence is CASSIGGSQPQHF. CDR3 nucleotides: TGTGCCAGTAGTATAGGGGGAAGTCAGCCCCAGCATTTT.

In this sample, this clone turned up once. The chain joins TRBV30 to TRBJ1-1, with a possible D match to TRBD1 (5 bases). Trimming stripped 1 base from V and 4 bases from J, with 10 bases between. CDR3 length: 13 amino acids. Germline lookup yields CDR1 GTSNPN and CDR2 SVGIG (reference sequence). The CDR3 loop is CAWSDRPGTEAFF. The CDR3 nucleotides read TGTGCCTGGAGTGACAGGCCGGGCACTGAAGCTTTCTTT.

This clone occurred once. This chain joins TRBV6-1 and TRBJ1-1; 8 bases line up with TRBD1. Germline lookup yields CDR1 MNHNS and CDR2 SASEGT. Unmatched junction bases numbered 7, after V lost 7 bases and J lost 3 bases. CDR3 size: 14 residues. DNA for the CDR3: TGTGCCAGCACATATGACAGGGGCGACACTGAAGCTTTCTTT. This translates into CASTYDRGDTEAFF.

The J gene is TRBJ2-7, the V gene TRBV30; 10 bases align to TRBD2. CDR1 and CDR2 (germline): GTSNPN, SVGIG (reference sequence). Trimming removed 1 base from V and 6 bases from J; junction bases left unmatched: 15. The CDR3 consists of 17 residues. The CDR3 loop reads CAWSAIGRASGSGEQYF. The CDR3 DNA reads as TGTGCCTGGAGTGCAATTGGTCGGGCTAGCGGGAGTGGCGAGCAGTACTTC.

This clone was recorded a few times. The CDR3 DNA reads TGTGCCAGCAGTGGGCGGACGGTCTACGAGCAGTACTTC. Amino acid sequence: CASSGRTVYEQYF. The V and J genes are TRBV2 and TRBJ2-7; D gene uncertain. The V gene lost 4 bases and the J gene lost 3 bases, with 10 bases spanning the gap. Germline loops: CDR1 SNHLY, CDR2 FYNNEI. This CDR3 has 13 amino acids.

A few counts support this clone. Here the CDR3 DNA reads TGTGCCAGCAGCTTGGCGTCAGCCTCCTACGAGCAGTACTTC. Its translation is CASSLASASYEQYF. V usage is TRBV7-2 and J usage is TRBJ2-7; D is ambiguous. CDR3 length equals 14 residues. The V and J ends lost 3 bases and 0 bases respectively, with 9 bases between them. Germline V gene lookup returns CDR1 SGHTA and CDR2 FQGNSA.

For the CDR3, the DNA is TGTGCCAGCAGCCCCGACCTGTCGGAGACTGAAGCTTTCTTT. Translated: CASSPDLSETEAFF. The gene calls are TRBV5-4 and TRBJ1-1; D uncertain. The CDR3 has 14 residues. Germline V gives CDR1 SGHNT, CDR2 YYREEE (reference sequence). V dropped 4 bases and J dropped 5 bases, with 15 bases sitting between them.

V gene TRBV2 combines with J gene TRBJ2-5; unclear D gene. Germline CDR1 and CDR2: SNHLY and FYNNEI. The CDR3 runs to 14 residues. V lost 1 base and J lost 4, with 10 bases in between. The DNA for the CDR3 is TGTGCCAGCAGTGAAGAATTAGGTCGAGAGACCCAGTACTTC. This sequence encodes CASSEELGRETQYF. Full variable domain (missing parts from reference TRBV2 and TRBJ2-5): EPEVTQTPSHQVTQMGQEVILRCVPISNHLYFYWYRQILGQKVEFLVSFYNNEISEKSEIFDDQFSVERPDGSNFTLKIRSTKLEDSAMYFCASSEELGRETQYFGPGTRLLVL.